Following are 3 T cell receptor beta chains from one sample sequenced in a study of T cells in Graves' hyperthyroidism and ophthalmopathy. TCR beta CDR3 region amplification was performed from RNA transcripts. The TCR CDR3 was amplified in a first-round RT-PCR using the HTBI primer set. TCRdb recomputed calls from the multiplex PCR reads with MiXCR, one row per CDR3 protein. The table shows approximately 400,000 distinct CDR3 sequences, with 15% to 18% occurring only once. Input material: blood. The receptors originated from a woman younger than 30 with Graves' hyperthyroidism.

About this clonotype: One base away lies a much larger clone, so this may be a sequencing read error. The rearrangement joins TRBV5-1 to TRBJ2-7; TRBD1 is a possible D gene (6 bases). The CDR3 length is 15 residues. Germline lookup yields CDR1 SGHRS and CDR2 YFSETQ. As DNA, the CDR3 is TGCGCCAGCAGCTACCCCGGGACAAGCCTCTACGAGCAGCACTTC. Protein product: CASSYPGTSLYEQHF.

The chain recombines TRBV27 with TRBJ2-5; D possibly corresponds to TRBD1 (6 bases). The germline V gene encodes CDR1 MNHEY and CDR2 SMNVEV (reference sequence). Trimming took 5 bases from V and 6 from J, leaving 16 bases between them. The CDR3 length is 14 residues. CDR3 amino acids: CASSEGRTVKTQYF. Written as DNA, the CDR3 is TGTGCCAGCAGTGAGGGTAGGACAGTGAAGACCCAGTACTTC.

This rearrangement joins TRBV10-3 to TRBJ2-1; D is possibly TRBD2 (6 bases). The germline V gene encodes CDR1 ENHRY and CDR2 SYGVKD. The CDR3 totals 14 residues. Trimming removed 9 bases from V and 6 bases from J, with 18 bases in between. For the CDR3, the DNA is TGTGCCATGGCGATAAAGGAGGGAATCAATGAGCAGTTCTTC. Its protein product is CAMAIKEGINEQFF.